This TCR beta chain comes out of a study of CD8 T cells in ankylosing spondylitis (TCRdb year 2017). With respect to the entire study: T cell receptor beta repertoires were profiled in healthy donors and ankylosing spondylitis patients so that disease-linked TCR variants could be found. The whole study cohort included about a hundred healthy donors and 25 or so ankylosing spondylitis patients. Peripheral blood was sampled, and synovial fluid was additionally collected from ankylosing spondylitis patients. Broad study findings and their caveats: A TCR beta motif made up of roughly eight highly homologous amino acid variants appeared to be characteristic of blood from ankylosing spondylitis patients. In peripheral blood, the disease-linked clones were found at relatively low frequencies and had a CD8+ phenotype. Significant enrichment of the disease-linked clones was reported in matched synovial fluid samples from ankylosing spondylitis patients. Some motif variants were previously reported in synovial fluid and blood of reactive arthritis patients, suggesting common disease-initiation mechanisms.

Turning to this clonotype: Its cognate antigen has yet to be identified. Base qualities are missing; no much larger clone stands one base away.

Sequenced using an Illumina HiSeq 2500. TCR beta libraries were prepared by quantitative 5'-RACE with molecular barcodes. The original methods were these. A new computational method, built on a probabilistic model of VDJ rearrangement, was used to identify disease-linked TCR variants. Using fastp at Q25 and MiXCR, TCRdb reprocessed the public reads and kept productive beta chains. Rows with a matching CDR3 protein are joined into one entry that keeps the most common DNA and genes. These V and J calls are TCRdb output, not the study's own analysis. The sample table contains about 250,000 distinct CDR3 sequences; only one count was recorded for roughly 32% of them. In total, the top ten clones hold 4% to 5% of the sample. Measured from the cysteine to the phenylalanine, the CDR3 is 11 residues long. Of all the DNA, just the CDR3 is kept, 33 bases in frame from base 1. The germline V gene provides CDR1 SGHVS and CDR2 FQNEAQ. V is reduced by 5 bases and J by 7 bases, leaving a spacing of 9 bases between them.

This clonotype originated in a male donor with ankylosing spondylitis or in good health (not recorded which). The sample comprised blood, either unsorted or a sorted T cell fraction (not recorded which). The sequence joins TRBV7-8 to TRBJ2-7; the D gene is unclear. The CDR3 corresponds to CASSTFGEQYF. The nucleotides are TGTGCCAGCAGCACCTTCGGGGAGCAGTACTTC. Beyond the CDR3, the reference TRBV7-8 and TRBJ2-7 genes provide the residues; the full variable domain reads: GAGVSQSPRYKVAKRGQDVALRCDPISGHVSLFWYQQALGQGPEFLTYFQNEAQLDKSGLPSDRFFAERPEGSVSTLKIQRTQQEDSAVYLCASSTFGEQYFGPGTRLTVT.